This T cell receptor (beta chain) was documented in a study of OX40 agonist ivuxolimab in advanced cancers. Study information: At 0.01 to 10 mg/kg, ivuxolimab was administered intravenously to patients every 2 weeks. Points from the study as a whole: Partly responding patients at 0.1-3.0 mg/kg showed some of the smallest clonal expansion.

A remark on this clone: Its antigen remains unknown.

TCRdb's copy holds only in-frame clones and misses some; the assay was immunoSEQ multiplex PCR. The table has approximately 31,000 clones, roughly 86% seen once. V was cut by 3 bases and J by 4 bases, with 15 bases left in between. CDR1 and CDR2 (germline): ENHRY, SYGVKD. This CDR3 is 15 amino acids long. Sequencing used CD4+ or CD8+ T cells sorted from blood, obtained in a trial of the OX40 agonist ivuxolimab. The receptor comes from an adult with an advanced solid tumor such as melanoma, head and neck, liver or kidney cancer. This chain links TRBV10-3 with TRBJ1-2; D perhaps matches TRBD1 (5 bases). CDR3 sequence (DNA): TGTGCCATCAGTGAATCAAGCCAGGGAGGCTATGGCTACACCTTC. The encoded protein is CAISESSQGGYGYTF.